One T cell receptor beta chain is described in this entry. Its cognate antigen is unknown. Profiling relied on immunoSEQ multiplex PCR, and the TCRdb table lists in-frame clones only, not all of them. The table shows some 70,000 clones, with about 85% occurring only once. The data derive from a study of OX40 agonist ivuxolimab in advanced cancers. Germline trimming cut 8 bases from V and 7 bases from J; bases unmatched to any gene: 7. Looked up from germline, CDR1 is MNHEY and CDR2 is SMNVEV (reference sequence). The CDR3 is made up of 12 amino acids. Findings of the study overall: CD4+ and CD8+ blood T cells expanded clonally by week 6 at 0.1 to 3.0 mg/kg.

The sample was CD4+ or CD8+ T cells sorted from blood, taken in a trial of the OX40 agonist ivuxolimab. The gene calls are TRBV27 and TRBJ1-2, with 7 positions matching TRBD1. This receptor was identified in an adult with an advanced solid tumor such as melanoma, head and neck, liver or kidney cancer. CDR3 loop: CASATTGVGYTF. The CDR3 DNA sequence: TGTGCCAGCGCAACTACAGGGGTTGGCTACACCTTC.